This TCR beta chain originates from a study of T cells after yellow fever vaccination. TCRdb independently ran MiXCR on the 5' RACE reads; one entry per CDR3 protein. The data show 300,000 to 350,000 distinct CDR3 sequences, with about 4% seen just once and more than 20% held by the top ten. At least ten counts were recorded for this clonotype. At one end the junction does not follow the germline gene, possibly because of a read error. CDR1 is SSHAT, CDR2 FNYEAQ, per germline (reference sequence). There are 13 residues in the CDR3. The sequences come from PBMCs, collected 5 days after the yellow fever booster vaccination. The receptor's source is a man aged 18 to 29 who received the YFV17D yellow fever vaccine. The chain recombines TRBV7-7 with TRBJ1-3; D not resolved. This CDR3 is CASSSSSGNTIYF. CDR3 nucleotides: TGTGCTAGCAGCTCCTCCTCTGGAAACACCATATATTTT.